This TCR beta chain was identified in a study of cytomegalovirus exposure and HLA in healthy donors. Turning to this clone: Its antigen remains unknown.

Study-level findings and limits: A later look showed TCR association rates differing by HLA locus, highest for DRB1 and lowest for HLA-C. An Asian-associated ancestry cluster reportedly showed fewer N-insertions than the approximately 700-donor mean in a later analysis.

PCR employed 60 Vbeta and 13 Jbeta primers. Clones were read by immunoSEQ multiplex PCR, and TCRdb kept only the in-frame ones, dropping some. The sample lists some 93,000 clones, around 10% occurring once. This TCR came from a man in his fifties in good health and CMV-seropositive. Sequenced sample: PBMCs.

The CDR3 bases are TGTGCCAGCAGCGTAGTTAGGACTAGCGGGTTTGATGAGCAGTTCTTC. Its protein is CASSVVRTSGFDEQFF. The chain is built from TRBV9 and TRBJ2-1, with 11 bases that match TRBD2. Germline V lookup: CDR1 SGDLS, CDR2 YYNGEE. V shed 0 bases and J 8 bases; nucleotides not matched to a gene: 7. This CDR3 is built from 16 residues. The complete variable domain, with remaining parts taken from reference TRBV9 and TRBJ2-1, reads DSGVTQTPKHLITATGQRVTLRCSPRSGDLSVYWYQQSLDQGLQFLIQYYNGEERAKGNILERFSAQQFPDLHSELNLSSLELGDSALYFCASSVVRTSGFDEQFFGPGTRLTVL.